This T cell receptor beta chain was retrieved from a study of T-cell reconstitution after alpha-beta-depleted transplantation in children. Broader study findings: Fresh T-cell production supplied most of the T-cell counts and diversity seen one year after transplant. Alpha-beta T cells present about two months after transplant were reported to originate from several hundred expanded graft clones. Where some patients showed high TCRbeta diversity at day 60, it came from recipient T cells and thymic progenitors that had survived.

Germline assignment: CDR1 MDHEN and CDR2 SYDVKM. CDR3 length: 14 residues. The junction had 7 bases not matched to a gene; V was cut back by 5 bases and J by 4 bases. Unique molecular identifiers were built into the TCRbeta library. TCRdb itself ran the PCR reads through MiXCR, one entry per CDR3 protein. Of approximately 290,000 distinct CDR3 sequences in the sample, 9.5% to 13% are singletons; the top ten hold around 24%. This clonotype showed up many times. Its antigen remains unknown. The sequences come from peripheral blood, collected 180 days after TCRalphabeta/CD19-depleted stem cell transplant. The receptor was isolated from a male patient between 2 and 10 years old who had a stem cell transplant for chronic granulomatous disease, so the T cells may come from the graft donor. V usage is TRBV28 and J usage is TRBJ1-2; TRBD1 aligns across 7 bases. The CDR3 nucleotides read TGTGCCAGCAGTCTAACCGGGACAGCCTATGGCTACACCTTC. This translates into CASSLTGTAYGYTF.